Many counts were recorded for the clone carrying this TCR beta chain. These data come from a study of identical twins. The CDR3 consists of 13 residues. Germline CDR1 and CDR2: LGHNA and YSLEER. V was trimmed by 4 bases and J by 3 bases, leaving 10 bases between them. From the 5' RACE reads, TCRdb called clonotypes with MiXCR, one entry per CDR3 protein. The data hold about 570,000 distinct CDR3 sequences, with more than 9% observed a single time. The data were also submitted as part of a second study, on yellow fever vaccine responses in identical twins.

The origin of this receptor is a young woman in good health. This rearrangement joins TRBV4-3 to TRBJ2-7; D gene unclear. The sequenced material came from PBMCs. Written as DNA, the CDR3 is TGCGCCAGCAGCCCGTCGGACGGCTACGAGCAGTACTTC. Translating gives CASSPSDGYEQYF.